The sequence of this TCR beta chain was determined in a study of shared clonotypes between healthy human individuals. The CDR3 has 15 residues. Looked up from germline, CDR1 is KGHSH and CDR2 is LQKENI. With 2 bases clipped from V and 4 bases from J, the junction kept 0 bases outside the gene matches. This clone has only a few counts. Other DNA sequences of this sample code for an identical CDR3. Repertoires were generated with immunoSEQ multiplex PCR, while TCRdb's copy carries only in-frame clones and drops some. The sample records 2 million to 2.5 million clones, about 92% being singletons. The sequence came from a man younger than 35 in good health. Some clones in this sample may be carry-over from other donors' samples. Sequencing was carried out using naive CD4+ T cells from PBMCs. Subset noted: CD45RA+ positively selected. J is TRBJ2-5 and V is TRBV18; TRBD2 agrees at 14 bases. This CDR3 reads CASSPGTSGRETQYF. The DNA for the CDR3 is TGTGCCAGCTCACCAGGGACTAGCGGGAGAGAGACCCAGTACTTC.